This entry lists 29 T cell receptor beta chains sequenced from one sample in a study of T cell repertoires in cytomegalovirus infection (dated by TCRdb to between 2018 and 2020). This sample was sequenced with an Illumina HiSeq 1500. TCRdb passed the public sequencing reads through fastp at Q25 and MiXCR, retaining productive beta sequences. Identical CDR3 proteins give one entry, which carries the most common genes and DNA. For this sample the table gives about 900,000 distinct CDR3 sequences, of which around 30% were detected only once. The ten largest clones add up to about 14% of the sample. The treatment or condition label of this sample denotes: in vitro stimulation with specific CMV peptide epitopes to enrich CMV-specific T cells. No antigens are known for them. Sequencing was performed on cultured CD8+ T cells from PBMCs, taken from culture after CMV antigen stimulation. Receptors were obtained from a human donor in good health (CMV status not recorded). Some clones in this sample may be carry-over from other donors' samples.

The chain carries TRBV5-4 and TRBJ2-2; TRBD1 or TRBD2 may be the D gene (5 bases each). Looked up from germline, CDR1 is SGHNT and CDR2 is YYREEE (reference sequence). The CDR3 length is 14 residues. The V and J ends lost 5 bases and 9 bases respectively, with 17 bases between them. The CDR3 nucleotides are TGTGCCAGCAGTAGGGACGCTCCCGACCGGGAGCTGTTTTTT. Encoded protein: CASSRDAPDRELFF.

In its sample, this clonotype was seen many times. The chain carries TRBV12-3 or TRBV12-4 and TRBJ2-3, with 11 bases matching TRBD2. V was clipped by 6 bases and J by 1 base; unmatched bases: 0. The CDR3 runs 14 residues. The CDR3 protein is CASRLAGGTDTQYF. In DNA, the CDR3 is TGTGCCAGCAGACTAGCGGGGGGCACAGATACGCAGTATTTT.

This clonotype was seen many times. The chain joins TRBV7-6 to TRBJ1-5; the D gene is possibly TRBD1 (5 bases). CDR1 is SGHVS, CDR2 FNYEAQ, per germline. The CDR3 totals 16 residues. Trimming took off 5 bases at V and 6 bases at J, with 20 bases between the two ends. The CDR3 sequence: CASSPRSGVGSQPQHF. CDR3 sequence (DNA): TGTGCCAGCAGCCCCCGGTCGGGGGTAGGTAGTCAGCCCCAGCATTTT.

The chain couples TRBV7-6 to TRBJ2-7, with D perhaps being TRBD1 or TRBD2 (6 bases each). Germline lookup yields CDR1 SGHVS and CDR2 FNYEAQ. The CDR3 is 13 residues long. The V end lost 3 bases, the J end lost 5 bases, and 11 bases lay between the germline ends. The CDR3 sequence is CASSLGGRDEQYV. The DNA of the CDR3 is TGTGCCAGCAGCTTGGGGGGCCGCGACGAGCAGTACGTC.

The chain recombines TRBV6-1 with TRBJ1-6; D is unclear. This CDR3 is 13 amino acids long. Germline CDR1 and CDR2: MNHNS and SASEGT. Between the trimmed V and J ends, which lost 6 bases and 9 bases, there was a span of 12 bases. As DNA, the CDR3 is TGTGCCAGCAGCCCTCGACACTTTTCACCCCTCCACTTT. Translation gives CASSPRHFSPLHF.

The chain employs TRBV12-3 or TRBV12-4 and TRBJ1-2, with TRBD1 matching over 9 bases. After removal of 8 bases from V and 5 bases from J, the junction contained 9 bases not matched to a gene. The CDR3 sequence is 14 residues long. CDR3 DNA sequence: TGTGCCAGCCTAACAACAGGGGGCCTATATGGCTACACCTTC. It translates to CASLTTGGLYGYTF.

This chain connects TRBV6-5 to TRBJ2-2; TRBD2 aligns across 13 bases. CDR1 MNHEY and CDR2 SVGAGI come from the germline V gene. Trimming cost V 0 bases and J 2 bases; bases outside gene matches: 3. This CDR3 has 18 residues. The CDR3: CASSYSAGLAGNTGELFF. CDR3 in DNA: TGTGCCAGCAGTTACTCGGCGGGACTAGCGGGAAACACCGGGGAGCTGTTTTTT.

Concerning this clonotype itself: The missing conserved phenylalanine or tryptophan at the end of this CDR3 makes a read error likely. The V call is TRBV7-9, the J call TRBJ2-3; TRBD1 matches 7 bases. The junction had 11 bases not matched to a gene; V was cut back by 4 bases and J by 4 bases. CDR1 SEHNR and CDR2 FQNEAQ come from the germline V gene (reference sequence). The CDR3 runs to 16 residues. CDR3 DNA sequence: TGTGCCAGCAGCTACCGACAGGGAAAAGGTGCAGATACGCAGTATTCT. This gives the protein CASSYRQGKGADTQYS.

This chain connects TRBV27 to TRBJ2-5; the D gene could be TRBD1 or TRBD2 (5 bases each). Trimming stripped 3 bases from V and 5 bases from J, with 13 bases between. Germline V lookup: CDR1 MNHEY, CDR2 SMNVEV (reference sequence). The length of the CDR3 is 14 residues. CDR3 sequence reads: CASSLVEGEETQYF. CDR3 bases: TGTGCCAGCAGTTTGGTGGAAGGGGAGGAGACCCAGTACTTC.

The table lists this clonotype with many counts. This chain links TRBV19 with TRBJ2-2; D perhaps matches TRBD1 (6 bases). The V end was cut by 10 bases, the J end by 4 bases, with 16 bases between. Per germline, CDR1 LNHDA and CDR2 SQIVND (reference sequence). This CDR3 spans 14 amino acids. The CDR3 nucleotides are TGTGCCACGGGACACATCACGGGCACCGGGGAGCTGTTTTTT. It specifies CATGHITGTGELFF.

A remark on this clonotype: Being one base from a much bigger clone, this may be a read error. V and J are TRBV7-6 and TRBJ2-2; D is perhaps TRBD1 (6 bases). Germline loops: CDR1 SGHVS, CDR2 FNYEAQ. CDR3 length: 15 residues. Between the trimmed V and J ends, which lost 0 bases and 3 bases, there was a span of 8 bases. The CDR3 bases are TGTGCCAGCAGCTTAGCGAGGGGGTACACCGGGGAGCTGTTTTTT. This encodes CASSLARGYTGELFF.

Regarding this clonotype: A clone one base away is much larger, so this may be a read error. CDR3 protein: CASNPLAGGHNEQFF. The CDR3 DNA reads as TGTGCCAGCAACCCCCTAGCGGGGGGCCACAATGAGCAGTTCTTC. The chain links TRBV7-2 to TRBJ2-1, with 11 bases aligning to TRBD2. This CDR3 spans 15 amino acids. The junction had 7 bases not matched to a gene; V was cut back by 7 bases and J by 5 bases. Germline V gene data show CDR1 as SGHTA and CDR2 as FQGNSA.

The V gene is TRBV7-2, the J gene TRBJ1-2, with 11 bases fitting TRBD1. Per germline, CDR1 SGHTA and CDR2 FQGNSA. This CDR3 contains 16 residues. V shed 3 bases and J 4 bases; nucleotides not matched to a gene: 7. CDR3 coding DNA: TGTGCCAGCAGCTTTCCTGGGACAGGGGGTTTCTATGGCTACACCTTC. This gives the protein CASSFPGTGGFYGYTF.

This clonotype appeared a single time. The rearrangement joins TRBV6-2 or TRBV6-3 to TRBJ2-1; weak D call: TRBD1 (5 bases). V was pared by 7 bases and J by 6 bases, with 19 bases between. The germline V gene has CDR1 MNHEY and CDR2 SVGEGT. This CDR3 spans 15 amino acids. The CDR3 reads CASILGPRVGNEQFF. The CDR3 bases are TGTGCCAGCATCCTCGGGCCCAGGGTGGGCAATGAGCAGTTCTTC.

The V and J genes are TRBV28 and TRBJ2-7; 7 nucleotides match TRBD1. CDR1 and CDR2 from the germline V gene are MDHEN and SYDVKM. The ends lost 5 bases at V and 6 bases at J; junction bases unmatched: 10. This CDR3 has 14 amino acids. The CDR3 region has the DNA TGTGCCAGCAGTAACAGGGGTAGTCGGATCGAGCAGTACTTC. Its protein product is CASSNRGSRIEQYF.

This chain connects TRBV10-3 to TRBJ2-1; TRBD2 agrees at 11 bases. The V and J ends lost 0 bases and 5 bases, in that order; junction bases with no gene match: 3. The germline V gene encodes CDR1 ENHRY and CDR2 SYGVKD. The CDR3 consists of 16 residues. DNA for the CDR3: TGTGCCATCAGTGAGTCTCAGGGACTAGCGGACAATGAGCAGTTCTTC. Protein: CAISESQGLADNEQFF.

This clonotype has at least ten counts. The J gene is TRBJ2-3, the V gene TRBV11-2; 11 bases map to TRBD1. This CDR3 is built from 17 residues. J lost 3 bases, V lost 6 bases, and 11 bases had no gene match. Germline V gives CDR1 SGHAT, CDR2 FQNNGV. CDR3 sequence: CASRPTLGQGATDTQYF. CDR3 bases: TGTGCCAGCAGACCTACACTCGGACAGGGGGCAACAGATACGCAGTATTTT.

This clonotype was seen a few times. V gene TRBV27 combines with J gene TRBJ1-2, with 8 bases fitting TRBD1. With 5 bases clipped from V and 4 bases from J, the junction kept 6 bases outside the gene matches. There are 14 residues in the CDR3. The germline CDR1 and CDR2 sequences are MNHEY and SMNVEV (reference sequence). The CDR3 spells CASSGGDRTYGYTF. The DNA of the CDR3 is TGTGCCAGCAGTGGTGGGGACAGGACCTATGGCTACACCTTC.

The chain recombines TRBV14 with TRBJ2-4, with 8 bases matching TRBD1. J lost 7 bases, V lost 5 bases, and 7 bases had no gene match. This CDR3 region has 14 residues. Germline-derived CDR1 and CDR2 are SGHDN and FVKESK. This CDR3 reads CASSVTGEGNIQYF. CDR3 nucleotides: TGTGCCAGCAGCGTGACAGGGGAAGGGAACATTCAGTACTTC.

The chain links TRBV4-2 to TRBJ2-3; TRBD2 matches at 8 bases. V was pared by 0 bases and J by 3 bases, with 8 bases of the junction left unmatched. The CDR3 has 17 residues. Germline CDR1 reads LGHNA; CDR2 reads YNFKEQ. CDR3 loop: CASSQDRGSGGTDTQYF. In DNA form, the CDR3 reads TGTGCCAGCAGCCAAGATAGAGGGAGCGGGGGAACAGATACGCAGTATTTT.

This clonotype has just a few counts. The chain uses TRBV4-1 and TRBJ2-3; the D gene could be TRBD1 or TRBD2 (6 bases each). The V gene's germline CDR1 is MGHRA and CDR2 YSYEKL. Deletions cut 0 bases from V and 2 bases from J, with 18 bases between. The CDR3 is 18 residues long. Here the CDR3 reads CASSQEPPSGGLTDTQYF. DNA for the CDR3: TGCGCCAGCAGCCAAGAACCTCCGTCCGGGGGCCTCACAGATACGCAGTATTTT.

At least ten counts were recorded for this clonotype. The chain employs TRBV6-2 or TRBV6-3 and TRBJ1-5, with D hard to call. The CDR3 consists of 10 residues. Trimming took off 8 bases at V and 5 bases at J, with 4 bases between the two ends. The germline V gene has CDR1 MNHEY and CDR2 SVGEGT. The CDR3 DNA reads TGTGCCAGCGGATATCAGCCCCAGCATTTT. Translation: CASGYQPQHF.

The rearrangement uses TRBV6-2 or TRBV6-3 and TRBJ2-7; D perhaps matches TRBD1 (6 bases). Trimming shortened V by 3 bases and J by 5 bases, and 14 bases separated the two germline ends. The length of the CDR3 is 14 residues. Germline V gene data show CDR1 as MNHEY and CDR2 as SVGEGT. CDR3 residues: CASSYLLNRDEQYV. The CDR3 DNA reads as TGTGCCAGCAGTTATCTCCTAAACAGGGACGAGCAGTACGTC.

This chain links TRBV7-9 with TRBJ2-2; D may be TRBD2 (5 bases). The CDR3 has 13 amino acids. Trimming shortened V by 4 bases and J by 7 bases, and 10 bases separated the two germline ends. The germline V gene encodes CDR1 SEHNR and CDR2 FQNEAQ (reference sequence). For the CDR3, the DNA is TGTGCCAGCAGCTCGCAAGCGGACGGGGAGCTGTTTTTT. Its protein is CASSSQADGELFF.

This clonotype was recorded many times. CDR3 sequence: CASSPPFSSTSRQGTFTEAFF. For the CDR3, the DNA is TGTGCCAGCAGCCCTCCTTTTTCCTCGACCTCGAGACAGGGCACATTCACTGAAGCTTTCTTT. This chain uses TRBV7-9 with TRBJ1-1; TRBD1 agrees at 7 bases. In germline, CDR1 is SEHNR, CDR2 FQNEAQ (reference sequence). The CDR3 totals 21 residues. Losses at the gene ends were 5 bases for V and 4 bases for J; bases not matched to a gene: 28.

This clonotype has just a few counts. The chain recombines TRBV7-6 with TRBJ1-1; no clear D gene. Germline lookup yields CDR1 SGHVS and CDR2 FNYEAQ. V was trimmed by 5 bases and J by 3 bases, leaving 10 bases between them. This CDR3 has 13 residues. CDR3 residues: CASSLEVHTEAFF. Here the CDR3 DNA reads TGTGCCAGCAGCCTAGAGGTCCACACTGAAGCTTTCTTT. Combining the CDR3 with reference TRBV7-6 and TRBJ1-1 gives the whole variable domain GAGVSQSPRYKVTKRGQDVALRCDPISGHVSLYWYRQALGQGPEFLTYFNYEAQQDKSGLPNDRFSAERPEGSISTLTIQRTEQRDSAMYRCASSLEVHTEAFFGQGTRLTVV.

In this sample, this clonotype turned up a few times. This chain links TRBV27 with TRBJ2-1; D possibly uses TRBD1 or TRBD2 (5 bases each). This CDR3 comprises 15 residues. The germline V gene encodes CDR1 MNHEY and CDR2 SMNVEV (reference sequence). V was trimmed by 0 bases and J by 4 bases, leaving 10 bases between them. As DNA, the CDR3 is TGTGCCAGCAGTTTATCCCAGGGAGTATACAATGAGCAGTTCTTC. Its translation: CASSLSQGVYNEQFF.

There are many counts of this clonotype. The chain recombines TRBV3-1 with TRBJ2-7; TRBD1 matches at 9 bases. This CDR3 is built from 15 residues. With 2 bases clipped from V and 3 bases from J, the junction kept 5 bases outside the gene matches. Germline V gene lookup returns CDR1 LGHDT and CDR2 YNNKEL (reference sequence). The CDR3 region has the DNA TGTGCCAGCAGCCAAACCGGGACAGGGAACTACGAGCAGTACTTC. This translates into CASSQTGTGNYEQYF.

The chain employs TRBV6-6 and TRBJ1-2; D gene ambiguous. Germline V gene lookup returns CDR1 MNHNY and CDR2 SVGAGI (reference sequence). CDR3 length: 14 residues. V gave up 0 bases and J gave up 6 bases, with 11 bases separating them. CDR3 sequence (DNA): TGTGCCAGCAGTTACTCGGGGTCCGGAGATGGCTACACCTTC. Translation: CASSYSGSGDGYTF.